The entry below gives a single TCR beta chain sequence along with its context. Its antigen is still unknown. The record originates from a study of T-cell memory formation after mild COVID-19. Findings of the study overall: Clones that got smaller from day 15 to 85 had even CD4/CD8, while clones growing later tipped toward CD4+. Some SARS-CoV-2-responding clones were already detected in memory before infection. Second-wave clones that peaked on day 37 lacked confirmed SARS-CoV-2 specificity.

Germline assignment: CDR1 MNHEY and CDR2 SVGAGI. The CDR3 loop spans 15 amino acids. The V and J ends lost 5 bases and 1 base, in that order; junction bases with no gene match: 4. TCRdb recomputed calls from the 5' RACE reads with MiXCR, one row per CDR3 protein. The sample contains 300,000 or so distinct CDR3 sequences, roughly 16% of which appear only once. The rearrangement joins TRBV6-5 to TRBJ2-2, with TRBD1 matching 7 bases. The sequenced sample consisted of PBMCs or a T cell subset sorted from them (not recorded which). The clonotype comes from a man between 18 and 29 years old who had mild COVID-19 (a few samples of this study predate the infection). Cell type and time point are not known. This CDR3 is CASSHRQGNTGELFF. The CDR3 DNA is TGTGCCAGCAGTCACCGACAGGGGAACACCGGGGAGCTGTTTTTT.